The rows below give T cell receptor beta chains drawn from one sample of a study of graft-versus-host responses after intestinal transplantation. Some clones are missing from TCRdb's copy, which holds only in-frame ones; the method was immunoSEQ multiplex PCR. There are around 30,000 clones in the sample; around four fifths occur only once, and 1.1% lies in the top ten. Sequenced material: PBMCs, taken 28 days after intestinal transplant. The source is a human patient who received an intestinal transplant, so some T cells may come from the graft donor. Each CDR3 is given with its conserved first and last residue. The order of the fields is J gene, D gene, V gene, clone size, CDR3 protein, CDR3 DNA. D genes are given only for firm matches. The size field is filled for only some rows; it gives once, few, many or a size class.

TRBJ1-5 NA TRBV28 NA CASSYITSNQPQHF TGTGCCAGCAGTTACATTACTAGCAATCAGCCCCAGCATTTT
TRBJ1-3 TRBD1 TRBV30 NA CACNTGQGSGNTIYF TGTGCCTGTAATACGGGACAGGGGTCTGGAAACACCATATATTTT
TRBJ2-5 NA TRBV2 NA CASSDWRAWGETQYF TGTGCCAGCAGTGATTGGAGGGCATGGGGGGAGACCCAGTACTTC
TRBJ1-1 NA TRBV4-1 NA CASSQGQMNTEAFF TGCGCCAGCAGCCAAGGACAAATGAACACTGAAGCTTTCTTT
TRBJ2-1 TRBD1 TRBV5-4 NA CASSLSTTGGAEQFF TGTGCCAGCAGCTTATCGACGACAGGGGGTGCTGAGCAGTTCTTC
TRBJ1-1 NA TRBV11-2 NA CASSLWGLSTEAFF TGTGCCAGCAGCTTATGGGGGCTGAGCACTGAAGCTTTCTTT
TRBJ2-3 NA TRBV20-1 NA CSAQWTDTQYF TGCAGTGCTCAGTGGACAGATACGCAGTATTTT
TRBJ2-1 NA TRBV13 NA CASSLTRGRGQFF TGTGCCAGCAGCCTCACAAGGGGGAGGGGGCAGTTCTTC
TRBJ1-5 NA TRBV4-1 NA CASSQGGFNQPQHF TGCGCCAGCAGCCAAGGGGGATTCAATCAGCCCCAGCATTTT
TRBJ2-2 TRBD2 TRBV5-1 few CASSSSGGPPRGELFF TGCGCCAGCAGTTCTAGCGGGGGACCCCCCCGCGGGGAGCTGTTTTTT
TRBJ2-1 NA TRBV28 NA CASSLIPGDEQFF TGTGCCAGCAGTTTAATTCCCGGCGATGAGCAGTTCTTC
TRBJ1-6 NA TRBV5-1 NA CASSATGKGNSPLHF TGCGCCAGCAGCGCAACAGGGAAGGGAAATTCACCCCTCCACTTT
TRBJ2-5 TRBD2 TRBV7-9 few CASSWTSGGAAETQYF TGTGCCAGCAGCTGGACTAGCGGGGGGGCTGCGGAGACCCAGTACTTC
TRBJ2-7 TRBD2 TRBV28 NA CASSFTVSGSTEQYF TGTGCCAGCAGTTTTACCGTTAGCGGGAGCACCGAGCAGTACTTC
TRBJ2-7 NA TRBV5-4 NA CASSLQGGRNEQYF TGTGCCAGCAGCTTGCAGGGAGGAAGGAACGAGCAGTACTTC
TRBJ2-1 NA TRBV9 NA CASSVEVTEGEQFF TGTGCCAGCAGCGTAGAGGTTACCGAAGGTGAGCAGTTCTTC
TRBJ2-7 TRBD2 TRBV5-5 once CASSLGLAPYEQYF TGTGCCAGCAGCTTGGGACTAGCCCCTTACGAGCAGTACTTC
TRBJ2-3 TRBD1 TRBV2 NA CASGDRTSTDTQYF TGTGCCAGCGGGGACAGAACTAGCACAGATACGCAGTATTTT
TRBJ2-7 NA TRBV6-5 NA CASSYRAYYEQYF TGTGCCAGCAGTTACCGGGCTTACTACGAGCAGTACTTC
TRBJ2-7 NA TRBV6-6 NA CASSYSSESPTGQYF TGTGCCAGCAGTTACTCGTCCGAGAGTCCTACCGGGCAGTACTTC
TRBJ2-5 NA TRBV5-4 NA CASSLGAGVRETQYF TGTGCCAGCAGCTTGGGGGCAGGGGTGCGGGAGACCCAGTACTTC
TRBJ1-2 NA TRBV5-1 NA CASSATPLSGNYGYTF TGCGCCAGCAGTGCTACCCCGCTCAGTGGGAACTATGGCTACACCTTC
TRBJ1-1 TRBD1 TRBV18 NA CASSPGQERAFF TGTGCCAGCTCCCCAGGACAGGAAAGAGCTTTCTTT
TRBJ2-4 TRBD1 TRBV5-4 NA CASSFAGTGHNIQYF TGTGCCAGCAGCTTTGCGGGGACAGGGCATAACATTCAGTACTTC
TRBJ2-1 TRBD2 TRBV19 NA CASSILAGPMDEQFF TGTGCCAGTAGTATCCTAGCGGGTCCCATGGATGAGCAGTTCTTC
TRBJ2-6 NA TRBV4-1 NA CASSRSGPSSGANVLTF TGCGCCAGCAGCCGTAGCGGCCCAAGCTCTGGGGCCAACGTCCTGACTTTC